This entry is about one T cell receptor beta chain. The data were taken from a study of blood T cell repertoires in COVID-19. Germline loops: CDR1 KGHSH, CDR2 LQKENI. The V end was cut by 3 bases, the J end by 4 bases, with 12 bases between. This CDR3 contains 15 residues. Using immunoSEQ multiplex PCR, the repertoire was profiled, and TCRdb retains in-frame clones only, with some absent. Counted here are about 200,000 clones, under 90% occurring once; the ten biggest clones make up 18%. While infection was still active, Seattle patients were enrolled and then followed longitudinally. The sequence derives from a person between 65 and 79 years old with COVID-19, enrolled during active disease. The chain combines TRBV18 with TRBJ2-2; D gene ambiguous. The sequenced sample was peripheral blood. The CDR3 DNA reads TGTGCCAGCTCACCTTTGTCTACGGGCACCGGGGAGCTGTTTTTT. Amino acid sequence: CASSPLSTGTGELFF.